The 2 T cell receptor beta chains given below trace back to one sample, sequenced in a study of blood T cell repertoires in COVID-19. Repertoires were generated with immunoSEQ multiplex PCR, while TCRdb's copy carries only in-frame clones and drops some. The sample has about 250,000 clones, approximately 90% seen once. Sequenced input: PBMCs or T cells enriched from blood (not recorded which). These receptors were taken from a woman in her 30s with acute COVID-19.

CDR3 sequence: CASSPRGSTDTQYF. CDR3 coding DNA: TGTGCCAGCAGCCCCCGCGGGAGCACAGATACGCAGTATTTT. The genes are TRBV7-2 and TRBJ2-3; maybe TRBD2 (5 bases). CDR1 SGHTA and CDR2 FQGNSA come from the germline V gene. The CDR3 covers 14 residues. The V end was cut by 5 bases, the J end by 0 bases, with 9 bases between. Full variable domain (missing parts from reference TRBV7-2 and TRBJ2-3): GAGVSQSPSNKVTEKGKDVELRCDPISGHTALYWYRQSLGQGLEFLIYFQGNSAPDKSGLPSDRFSAERTGGSVSTLTIQRTQQEDSAVYLCASSPRGSTDTQYFGPGTRLTVL.

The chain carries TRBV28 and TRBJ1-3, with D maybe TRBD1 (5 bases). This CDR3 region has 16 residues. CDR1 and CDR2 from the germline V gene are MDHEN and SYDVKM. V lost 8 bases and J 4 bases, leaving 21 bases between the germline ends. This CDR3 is CASGPPGRASGNTIYF. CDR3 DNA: TGTGCCAGCGGACCCCCAGGGCGCGCCTCAGGAAACACCATATATTTT.